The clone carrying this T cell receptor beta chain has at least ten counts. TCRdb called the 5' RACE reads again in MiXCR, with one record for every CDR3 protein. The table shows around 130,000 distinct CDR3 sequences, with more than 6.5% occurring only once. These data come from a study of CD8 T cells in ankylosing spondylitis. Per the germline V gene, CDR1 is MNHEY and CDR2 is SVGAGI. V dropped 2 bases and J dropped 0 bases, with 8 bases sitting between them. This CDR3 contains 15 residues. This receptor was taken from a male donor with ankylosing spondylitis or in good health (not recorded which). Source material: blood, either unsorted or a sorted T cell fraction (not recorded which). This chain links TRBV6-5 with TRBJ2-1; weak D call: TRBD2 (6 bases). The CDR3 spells CASSYLASSYNEQFF. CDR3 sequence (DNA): TGTGCCAGCAGTTACCTAGCGAGCTCCTACAATGAGCAGTTCTTC.